This TCR beta chain originates from a study of T-cell reconstitution after alpha-beta-depleted transplantation in children. Points from the study as a whole: Approximately two months post-transplant, alpha-beta T cells reportedly originated from several hundred expanded graft clones. Some patients' high day-60 TCRbeta diversity was attributed to recipient cells surviving conditioning. Once a year had passed after transplant, T-cell counts and diversity came mostly from newly produced T cells.

A TCRbeta library incorporating unique molecular identifiers was prepared. TCRdb independently ran MiXCR on the PCR reads; one entry per CDR3 protein. This table holds 450,000 to 600,000 distinct CDR3 sequences, 13% found once. This clonotype occurred a few times. Its target is not known. This clonotype was obtained from a male patient between 10 and 17 years old who had a stem cell transplant for acute myeloid leukemia, so the T cells may come from the graft donor. Source: PBMCs, mostly from graft donor cells, taken 360 days after TCRalphabeta/CD19-depleted stem cell transplant.

The CDR3 bases are TGCGCCAGCAGCTCTCCCCCTGGCGTGGAGCAGTACTTC. Protein product: CASSSPPGVEQYF. The rearrangement uses TRBV5-1 and TRBJ2-7; D not certain. This CDR3 spans 13 amino acids. In germline, CDR1 is SGHRS, CDR2 YFSETQ. The V end lost 3 bases, the J end lost 7 bases, and 14 bases lay between the germline ends. Based on the CDR3 plus reference TRBV5-1 and TRBJ2-7, the full variable domain is KAGVTQTPRYLIKTRGQQVTLSCSPISGHRSVSWYQQTPGQGLQFLFEYFSETQRNKGNFPGRFSGRQFSNSRSEMNVSTLELGDSALYLCASSSPPGVEQYFGPGTRLTVT.